The T cell receptor beta chain described here comes from a study of post-analysis software for immune sequencing data. Study overall: Secondary progressive, relapsing-remitting and progressive-relapsing multiple sclerosis were among the included disease courses. Regarding the study as a whole: When the samples were clustered directly with F measure, those that had been prepared in the same batch showed strong co-clustering. Multiple sclerosis patients had significantly lower normalized Chao1 diversity than controls.

In the case of this clonotype: Its antigen is still unknown.

Every TCR beta cDNA library bore unique molecular identifiers. Once about 0.9 to 11 million T cells were used, approximately 470,000 cDNA molecules resulted. Each CDR3 protein gets one entry after TCRdb re-called the PCR reads with MiXCR. The sample yields a few hundred thousand distinct CDR3 sequences, roughly 36% seen once. This receptor was identified in a girl between 10 and 17 years old with multiple sclerosis. The sample was blood.

The CDR3 coding sequence is TGCGCCAGCAGCCAGGGTGCAGGGGGAAACTATGGCTACACCTTC. Translated, it gives CASSQGAGGNYGYTF. The J gene is TRBJ1-2, the V gene TRBV4-1; 7 positions agree with TRBD1. The germline V gene has CDR1 MGHRA and CDR2 YSYEKL. V gave up 3 bases and J gave up 2 bases; unmatched junction bases: 6. This CDR3 comprises 15 residues.